The clone carrying this T cell receptor (beta chain) was observed at least ten times. Its antigen is unknown. The sample is drawn from a study of T cells in Graves' hyperthyroidism and ophthalmopathy. This sample holds PBMCs from under 11 ml fresh peripheral blood. Trimming stripped 8 bases from V and 8 bases from J, with 10 bases between. This CDR3 region has 11 residues. RNA transcripts gave rise to amplified TCR beta CDR3 regions. HTBI primers were employed in a first-round RT-PCR of the TCR CDR3. TCRdb itself ran the multiplex PCR reads through MiXCR, one entry per CDR3 protein. The data show roughly 350,000 distinct CDR3 sequences, around 15% seen once. Study-wide points: The model's output predicted ophthalmopathy at a median of about 6.5 months prior to onset. Most clonotypes that expanded in the thyroid above 0.001 also showed up in blood.

The specimen was blood. This clonotype was sampled from a woman aged 30 to 39 with Graves' ophthalmopathy. The chain employs TRBV12-3 or TRBV12-4 and TRBJ2-1; a weak D match, TRBD1 (6 bases). The CDR3 nucleotides read TGTGCCAGCTCTAGGGGGTATGAGCAGTTCTTC. The encoded protein is CASSRGYEQFF.